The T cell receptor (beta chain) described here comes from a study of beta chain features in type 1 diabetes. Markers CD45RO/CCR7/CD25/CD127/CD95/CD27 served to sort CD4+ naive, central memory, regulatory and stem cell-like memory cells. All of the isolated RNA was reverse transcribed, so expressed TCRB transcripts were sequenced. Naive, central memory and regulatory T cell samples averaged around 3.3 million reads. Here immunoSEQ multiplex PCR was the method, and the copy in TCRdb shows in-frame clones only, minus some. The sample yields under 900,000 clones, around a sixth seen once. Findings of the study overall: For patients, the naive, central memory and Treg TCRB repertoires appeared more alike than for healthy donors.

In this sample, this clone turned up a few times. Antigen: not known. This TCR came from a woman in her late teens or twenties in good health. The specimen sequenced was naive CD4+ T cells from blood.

CDR3 sequence (DNA): TGTGCCAGCAGCGTAGCTACTAGCACAGATACGCAGTATTTT. This translates into CASSVATSTDTQYF. The chain couples TRBV9 to TRBJ2-3; D gene unclear. Germline values: CDR1 SGDLS, CDR2 YYNGEE. V dropped 0 bases and J dropped 0 bases, with 5 bases sitting between them. The CDR3 length is 14 residues.